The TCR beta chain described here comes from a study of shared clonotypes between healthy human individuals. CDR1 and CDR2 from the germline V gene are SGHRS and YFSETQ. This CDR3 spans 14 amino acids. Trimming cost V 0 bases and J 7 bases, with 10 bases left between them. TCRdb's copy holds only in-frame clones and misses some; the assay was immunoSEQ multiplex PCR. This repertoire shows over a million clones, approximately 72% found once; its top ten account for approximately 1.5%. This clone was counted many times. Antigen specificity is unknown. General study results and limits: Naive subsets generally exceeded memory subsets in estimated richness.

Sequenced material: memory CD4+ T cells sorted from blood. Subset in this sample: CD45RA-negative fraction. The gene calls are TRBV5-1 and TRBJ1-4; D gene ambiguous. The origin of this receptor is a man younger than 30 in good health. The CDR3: CASSLGGGGEKLFF. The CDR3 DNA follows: TGCGCCAGCAGCTTGGGGGGAGGAGGTGAAAAACTGTTTTTT.